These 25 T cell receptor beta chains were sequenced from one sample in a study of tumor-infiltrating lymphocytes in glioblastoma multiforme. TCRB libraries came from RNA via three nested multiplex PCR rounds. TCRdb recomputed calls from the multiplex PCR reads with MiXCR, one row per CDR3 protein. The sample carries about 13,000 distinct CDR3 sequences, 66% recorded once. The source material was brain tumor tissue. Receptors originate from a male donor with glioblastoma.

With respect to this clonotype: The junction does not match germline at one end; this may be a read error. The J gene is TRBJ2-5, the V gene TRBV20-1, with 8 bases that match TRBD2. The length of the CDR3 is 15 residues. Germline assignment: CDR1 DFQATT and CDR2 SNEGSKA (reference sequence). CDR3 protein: CNARDLGLEEETQYF. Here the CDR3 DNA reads TGCAATGCTAGAGACTTGGGACTAGAGGAAGAGACCCAGTACTTC.

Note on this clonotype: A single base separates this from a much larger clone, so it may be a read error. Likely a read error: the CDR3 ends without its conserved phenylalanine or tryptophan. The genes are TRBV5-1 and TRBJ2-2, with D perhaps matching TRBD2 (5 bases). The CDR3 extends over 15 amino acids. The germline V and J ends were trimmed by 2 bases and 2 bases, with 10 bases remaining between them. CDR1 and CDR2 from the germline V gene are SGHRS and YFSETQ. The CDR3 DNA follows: TGCGCCAGCAGCTTCACGGAGGCCAACACCGGGGAGCTGTTTTGT. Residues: CASSFTEANTGELFC.

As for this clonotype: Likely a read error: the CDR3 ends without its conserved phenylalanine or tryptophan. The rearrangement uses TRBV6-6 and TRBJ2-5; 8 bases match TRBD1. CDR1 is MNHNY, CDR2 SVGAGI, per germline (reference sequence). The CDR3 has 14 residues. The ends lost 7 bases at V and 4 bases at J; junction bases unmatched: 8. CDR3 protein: CASTQGATRETQYL. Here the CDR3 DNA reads TGTGCCAGCACCCAGGGGGCGACCCGAGAGACCCAGTACTTA.

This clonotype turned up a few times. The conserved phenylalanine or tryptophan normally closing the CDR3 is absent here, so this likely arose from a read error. CDR3 protein: CSVRQGAPSYNEQFL. Written as DNA, the CDR3 is TGCAGCGTCCGACAGGGGGCCCCCTCCTACAATGAGCAGTTCCTC. The chain employs TRBV29-1 and TRBJ2-1; 10 nucleotides match TRBD1. The CDR3 has 15 amino acids. Germline CDR1 reads SQVTM; CDR2 reads ANQGSEA. Trimming at V came to 6 bases and at J to 0 bases, leaving 5 bases not matched to a gene.

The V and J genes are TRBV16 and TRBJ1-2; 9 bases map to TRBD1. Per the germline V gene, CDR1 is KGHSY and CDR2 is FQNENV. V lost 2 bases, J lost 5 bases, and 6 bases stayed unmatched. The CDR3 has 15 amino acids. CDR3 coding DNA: TGTGCCAGCAGCCAACACCGGGACAGGGATTATGGCTACACCTTC. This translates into CASSQHRDRDYGYTF.

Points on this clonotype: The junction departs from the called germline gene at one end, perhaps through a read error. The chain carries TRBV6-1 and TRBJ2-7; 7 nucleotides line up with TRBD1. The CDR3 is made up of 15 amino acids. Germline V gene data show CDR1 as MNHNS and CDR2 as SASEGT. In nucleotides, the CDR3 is TGTGCCAGCAGCATAGCCGGGTCAGGGGGACACGAGCAGCACTTC. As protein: CASSIAGSGGHEQHF.

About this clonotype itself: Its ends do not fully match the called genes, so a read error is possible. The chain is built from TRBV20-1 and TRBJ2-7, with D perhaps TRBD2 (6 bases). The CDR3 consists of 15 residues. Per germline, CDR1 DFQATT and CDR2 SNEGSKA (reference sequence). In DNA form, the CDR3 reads TGTAGTGCTAGAGAAGGGACTTTAGAGGGTTACGAGCAGTACTTC. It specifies CSAREGTLEGYEQYF.

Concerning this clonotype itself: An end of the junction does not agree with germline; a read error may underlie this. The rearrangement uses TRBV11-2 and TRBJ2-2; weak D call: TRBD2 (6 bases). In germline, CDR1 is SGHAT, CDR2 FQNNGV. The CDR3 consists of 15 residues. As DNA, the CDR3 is TGTGCCAGCATTGGCAAGCGGGCCGGAGCCGGGGAGCTGTTCTTT. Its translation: CASIGKRAGAGELFF.

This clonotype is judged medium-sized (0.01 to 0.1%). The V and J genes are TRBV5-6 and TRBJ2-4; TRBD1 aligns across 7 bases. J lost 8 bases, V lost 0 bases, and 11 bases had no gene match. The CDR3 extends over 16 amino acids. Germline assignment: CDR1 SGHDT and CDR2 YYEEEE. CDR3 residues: CASSLVHRGPRDIQYF. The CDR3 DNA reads TGTGCCAGCAGCTTGGTTCACAGGGGCCCGAGGGACATTCAGTACTTC.

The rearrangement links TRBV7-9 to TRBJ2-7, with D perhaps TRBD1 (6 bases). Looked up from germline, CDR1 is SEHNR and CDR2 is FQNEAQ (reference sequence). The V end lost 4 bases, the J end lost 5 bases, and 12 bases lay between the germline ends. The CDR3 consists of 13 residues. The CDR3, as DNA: TGTGCCAGCAGCTCTCCTACAGGGCACGAGCAGTACTTC. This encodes CASSSPTGHEQYF. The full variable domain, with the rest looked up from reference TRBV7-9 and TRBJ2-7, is DTGVSQNPRHKITKRGQNVTFRCDPISEHNRLYWYRQTLGQGPEFLTYFQNEAQLEKSRLLSDRFSAERPKGSFSTLEIQRTEQGDSAMYLCASSSPTGHEQYFGPGTRLTVT.

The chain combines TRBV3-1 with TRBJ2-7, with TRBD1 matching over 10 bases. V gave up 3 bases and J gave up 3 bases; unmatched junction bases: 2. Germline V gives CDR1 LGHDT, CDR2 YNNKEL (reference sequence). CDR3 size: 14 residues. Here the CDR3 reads CASSQGTGDYEQYF. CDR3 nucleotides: TGTGCCAGCAGCCAGGGGACAGGGGACTACGAGCAGTACTTC.

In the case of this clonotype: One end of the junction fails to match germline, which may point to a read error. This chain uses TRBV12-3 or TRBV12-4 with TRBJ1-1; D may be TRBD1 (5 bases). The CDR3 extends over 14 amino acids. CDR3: CASRQDLMNTEAFF. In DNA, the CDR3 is TGTGCCAGCAGACAGGATCTCATGAACACTGAAGCTTTTTTT.

CDR3 coding DNA: TGCAGTGCTCCAGAGTTCAGGACAGGGAGTCGCGAGCAGTACTTC. Translated: CSAPEFRTGSREQYF. The chain is built from TRBV20-1 and TRBJ2-7; 8 bases map to TRBD1. The CDR3 has 15 amino acids. Germline assignment: CDR1 DFQATT and CDR2 SNEGSKA (reference sequence). The junction had 15 bases not matched to a gene; V was cut back by 5 bases and J by 6 bases.

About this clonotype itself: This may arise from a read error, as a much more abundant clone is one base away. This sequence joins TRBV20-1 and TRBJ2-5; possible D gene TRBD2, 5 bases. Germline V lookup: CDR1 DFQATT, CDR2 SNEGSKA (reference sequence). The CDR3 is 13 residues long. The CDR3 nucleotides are TGCAGTGCTAGAGAGTTTGGAGGAGAGACCCTGTACTTC. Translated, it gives CSAREFGGETLYF.

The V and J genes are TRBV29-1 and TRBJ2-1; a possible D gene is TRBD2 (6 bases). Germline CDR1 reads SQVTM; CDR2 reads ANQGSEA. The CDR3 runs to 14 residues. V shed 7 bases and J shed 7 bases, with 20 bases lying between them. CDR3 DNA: TGCAGCGGGGGAGGTAGGGTTCAACAGAATGAGCAGTTCTTC. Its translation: CSGGGRVQQNEQFF.

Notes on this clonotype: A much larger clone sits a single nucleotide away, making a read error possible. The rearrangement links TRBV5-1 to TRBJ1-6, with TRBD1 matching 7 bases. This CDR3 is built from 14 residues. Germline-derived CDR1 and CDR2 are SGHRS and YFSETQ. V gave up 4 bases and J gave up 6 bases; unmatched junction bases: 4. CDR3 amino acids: CASSTGQLNSPLHF. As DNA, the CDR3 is TGCGCCAGCAGCACGGGACAGCTTAATTCACCCCTCCACTTT.

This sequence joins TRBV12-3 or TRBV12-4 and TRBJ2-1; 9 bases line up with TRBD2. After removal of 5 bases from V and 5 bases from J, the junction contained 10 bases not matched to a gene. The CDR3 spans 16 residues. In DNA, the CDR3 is TGTGCCAGCAGTCGTATAGGTAGCGGGGGTAACAATGAGCAGTTCTTC. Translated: CASSRIGSGGNNEQFF.

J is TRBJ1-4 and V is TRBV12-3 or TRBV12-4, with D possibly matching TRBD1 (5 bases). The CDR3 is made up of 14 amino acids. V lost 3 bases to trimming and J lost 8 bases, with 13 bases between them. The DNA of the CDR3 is TGTGCCAGCAGTTTGGAACCTAAGGGGGAAAAACTGTTTTTT. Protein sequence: CASSLEPKGEKLFF.

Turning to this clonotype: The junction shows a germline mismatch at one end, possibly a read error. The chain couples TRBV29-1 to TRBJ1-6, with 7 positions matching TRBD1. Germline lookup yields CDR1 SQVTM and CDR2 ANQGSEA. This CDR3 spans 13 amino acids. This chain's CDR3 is CSVARDRESHFRF. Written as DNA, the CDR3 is TGCAGCGTTGCCAGGGACAGAGAATCACACTTCCGCTTT. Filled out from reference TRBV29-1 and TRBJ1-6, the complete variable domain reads SAVISQKPSRDICQRGTSLTIQCQVDSQVTMMFWYRQQPGQSLTLIATANQGSEATYESGFVIDKFPISRPNLTFSTLTVSNMSPEDSSIYLCSVARDRESHFRFGNGTRLTVT.

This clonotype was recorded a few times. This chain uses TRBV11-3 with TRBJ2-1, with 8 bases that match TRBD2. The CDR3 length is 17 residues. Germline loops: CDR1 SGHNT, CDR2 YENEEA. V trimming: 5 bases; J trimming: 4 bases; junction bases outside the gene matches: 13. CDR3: CASSPRRSGTFYNEQFF. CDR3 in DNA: TGTGCCAGCAGCCCCCGGCGTAGCGGGACCTTTTACAATGAGCAGTTCTTC. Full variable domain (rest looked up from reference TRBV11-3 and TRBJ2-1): EAGVVQSPRYKIIEKKQPVAFWCNPISGHNTLYWYLQNLGQGPELLIRYENEEAVDDSQLPKDRFSAERLKGVDSTLKIQPAELGDSAVYLCASSPRRSGTFYNEQFFGPGTRLTVL.

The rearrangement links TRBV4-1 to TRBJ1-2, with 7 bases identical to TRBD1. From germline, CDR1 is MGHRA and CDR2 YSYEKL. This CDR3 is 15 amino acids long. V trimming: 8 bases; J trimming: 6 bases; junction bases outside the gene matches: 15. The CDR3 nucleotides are TGCGCCAGCCAAGATCGATACAGGGGAAACCATGGCTACACCTTC. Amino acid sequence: CASQDRYRGNHGYTF.

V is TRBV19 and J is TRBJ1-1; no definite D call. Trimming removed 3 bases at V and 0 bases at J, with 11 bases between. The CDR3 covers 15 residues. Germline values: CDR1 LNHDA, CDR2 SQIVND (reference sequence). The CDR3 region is CASSIRRAMNTEAFF. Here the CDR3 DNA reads TGTGCCAGTAGTATCCGCCGGGCTATGAACACTGAAGCTTTCTTT.

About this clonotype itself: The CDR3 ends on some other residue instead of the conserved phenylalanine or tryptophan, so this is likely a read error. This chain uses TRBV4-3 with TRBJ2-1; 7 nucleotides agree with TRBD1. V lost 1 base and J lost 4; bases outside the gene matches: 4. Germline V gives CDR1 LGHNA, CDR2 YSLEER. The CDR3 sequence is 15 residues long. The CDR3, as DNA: TGCGCCAGCAGCCAAGCCCAGGGGGAATACAATGAGCAGTTCATC. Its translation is CASSQAQGEYNEQFI.

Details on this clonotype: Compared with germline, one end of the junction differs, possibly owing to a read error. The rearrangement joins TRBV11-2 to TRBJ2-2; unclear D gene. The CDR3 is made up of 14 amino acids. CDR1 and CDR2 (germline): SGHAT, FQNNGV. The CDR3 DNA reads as TGTGCCAGCAGCCACGAACATGACCCCGGCGAGCTGTTTTTT. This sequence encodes CASSHEHDPGELFF. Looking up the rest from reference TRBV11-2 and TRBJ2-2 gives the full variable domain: EAGVAQSPRYKIIEKRQSVAFWCNPISGHATLYWYQQILGQGPKLLIQFQNNGVVDDSQLPKDRFSAERLKGVDSTLKIQPAKLEDSAVYLCASSHEHDPGELFFGEGSRLTVL.

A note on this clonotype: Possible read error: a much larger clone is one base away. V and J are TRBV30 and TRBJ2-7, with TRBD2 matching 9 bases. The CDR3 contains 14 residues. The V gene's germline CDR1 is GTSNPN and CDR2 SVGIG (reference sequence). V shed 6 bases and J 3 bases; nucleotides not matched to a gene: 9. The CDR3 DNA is TGTGCCTGTCACGGTAGCGGGAGACACTACGAGCAGTACTTC. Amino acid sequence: CACHGSGRHYEQYF.